This T cell receptor beta chain was recovered during a study of blood T cell repertoires in COVID-19. The CDR3 length is 16 residues. With V trimmed by 2 bases and J by 8 bases, 14 bases remained unmatched. From germline, CDR1 is GTSNPN and CDR2 SVGIG (reference sequence). Authors' methods: Reference gene primer amplification yielded estimated nucleated cell counts. Assay used: immunoSEQ multiplex PCR; TCRdb lists only in-frame clones, some missing. V and J calls and clone size are those listed in that table; D and trimming were worked out from the DNA. The sample has some 59,000 clones, around four fifths seen once; the top ten hold under 25%. Enrolled during active infection, Seattle patients were then followed longitudinally.

The sequenced material came from peripheral blood. The TCR was taken from a man aged 25 to 40 with COVID-19, enrolled during active disease. The rearrangement joins TRBV30 to TRBJ1-4; 7 bases are shared with TRBD1. CDR3 DNA: TGTGCCTGGAGTCGTCTCGGGCACAGGGGTGAAGAAAAACTGTTTTTT. Translated, it gives CAWSRLGHRGEEKLFF.